A selection of T cell receptor beta chains follows, all from one sample in a study of blood T cell repertoires in COVID-19. The method was immunoSEQ multiplex PCR; TCRdb's version includes in-frame clones alone and lacks a portion of them. The data contain over 250,000 clones, around 92% of them singletons. The sequenced sample was peripheral blood. These receptors were taken from a person under 35 with COVID-19, enrolled during active disease. Each CDR3 is given with its conserved first and last residue. The order of the fields is CDR3 DNA, CDR3 protein, J gene, D gene, clone size, V gene. D genes are given only for firm matches. Expanded clones are given a class, and other clones once, few, many or no size at all.

TGTGCCAGCAGCCCCCAGGTGAACACTGAAGCTTTCTTT | CASSPQVNTEAFF | TRBJ1-1 | . | once | TRBV7-9
TGTGCCAGCAGCGTAGCTAGCACCGGGGAGCTGTTTTTT | CASSVASTGELFF | TRBJ2-2 | . | once | TRBV9
TGTGCCAGCAGTGCCCAGGCATGGCAGCCCCAGCATTTT | CASSAQAWQPQHF | TRBJ1-5 | . | . | TRBV27
TGCAGCGTTGAAGCGCTAGCGGGACCTAACAATGAGCAGTTCTTC | CSVEALAGPNNEQFF | TRBJ2-1 | TRBD2 | . | TRBV29-1
TGTGCCAGCAGCCAGTGGACTAGCGGCAATGAGCAGTTCTTC | CASSQWTSGNEQFF | TRBJ2-1 | TRBD2 | . | TRBV6-5
TGTGCCAGCAGTACAGGGGTTTCTAATTCACCCCTCCACTTT | CASSTGVSNSPLHF | TRBJ1-6 | TRBD1 | . | TRBV6-5
TGTGCCAGCAGTGAAGAACGGGCTAGCGGGAGATATGAGCAGTTCTTC | CASSEERASGRYEQFF | TRBJ2-1 | TRBD2 | . | TRBV6-1
TGCGCCAGCAGCTTGGGCGGAGGACCCTACAATGAGCAGTTCTTC | CASSLGGGPYNEQFF | TRBJ2-1 | . | . | TRBV5-1
TGCGCCAGCAGCCAGGTAGAACTAAACACCGGGGAGCTGTTTTTT | CASSQVELNTGELFF | TRBJ2-2 | . | . | TRBV4-1
TGTGCCAGTAGTATAGGCCTAGCGGGAGGCTTTGGTGAGCAGTTCTTC | CASSIGLAGGFGEQFF | TRBJ2-1 | TRBD2 | . | TRBV19
TGTGCCAGCAGCCCCGGACAGGGGGCGCTGGAGACCCAGTACTTC | CASSPGQGALETQYF | TRBJ2-5 | TRBD1 | . | TRBV6-5
TGTGCCACTTCTCCGGGACTAGCGAGCTACAATGAGCAGTTCTTC | CATSPGLASYNEQFF | TRBJ2-1 | TRBD2 | . | TRBV6-5
TGTGCCAGCTCACCACCGGTAACAGGGTTGAGGGAGCAGTACTTC | CASSPPVTGLREQYF | TRBJ2-7 | . | . | TRBV18
TGCAGTGCTAGTAGGCCCCGAATTGGACACGACAATGAGCAGTTCTTC | CSASRPRIGHDNEQFF | TRBJ2-1 | . | . | TRBV20-1
TGCGCCAGCAGCTCCCCCCCGGGACAGGGGGCGTTTGGGGCCAACGTCCTGACTTTC | CASSSPPGQGAFGANVLTF | TRBJ2-6 | TRBD1 | . | TRBV5-1
TGCGCCAGCAGCTCAGGGAAGGGCTACACCTTC | CASSSGKGYTF | TRBJ1-2 | . | . | TRBV5-1
TGTGCCAGCAGCTCCCTAGGCGCCGGCAGGGGTCCTGAAGCTTTCTTT | CASSSLGAGRGPEAFF | TRBJ1-1 | . | . | TRBV7-9
TGTGCCAGCAGCGTAGAAGGGACAGCGCCGGGCTATGGCTACACCTTC | CASSVEGTAPGYGYTF | TRBJ1-2 | TRBD1 | once | TRBV9
TGTGCCAGCAGCCAAGAAGCGCTCAGGTCTAGCGGGAGAGGGGAGACCCAGTACTTC | CASSQEALRSSGRGETQYF | TRBJ2-5 | TRBD2 | once | TRBV3-1/TRBV3-2
TGTGCCAGCTGCGGGAACTACAATGAGCAGTTCTTC | CASCGNYNEQFF | TRBJ2-1 | . | few | TRBV6-5
TGTGCCAGCAGTGTACAGGGATGGGTAGCGGGACCCGGGGAGCTGTTTTTT | CASSVQGWVAGPGELFF | TRBJ2-2 | TRBD2 | few | TRBV6-1
TGTGCCAGCAGTGAAGCGCGGGGACAGGGCACCCAGTACTTC | CASSEARGQGTQYF | TRBJ2-5 | TRBD1 | . | TRBV2
TGTGCCAGCAGCTCCGGGACAGGTGAAGCTTTCTTT | CASSSGTGEAFF | TRBJ1-1 | TRBD1 | . | TRBV7-9
TGTGCCAGCAGCTTAGTAGGGGTCGATGTGCAGTACTTC | CASSLVGVDVQYF | TRBJ2-7 | . | once | TRBV5-6
TGTGCCTGGATGAGACTAGCGGTATACGAGCAGTACTTC | CAWMRLAVYEQYF | TRBJ2-7 | TRBD2 | . | TRBV30
TGTGCCAGCAGCGCCCCGGAGGAGGTACCTGGAAACACCATATATTTT | CASSAPEEVPGNTIYF | TRBJ1-3 | . | . | TRBV28
TGTGCCAGCAGGCCCGCGCTTGTCAAGAACTACGAGCAGTACTTC | CASRPALVKNYEQYF | TRBJ2-7 | . | . | TRBV6-5
TGTGCCAGCAGCTTAGGATGGCAGGTCGAGCAGTACTTC | CASSLGWQVEQYF | TRBJ2-7 | . | . | TRBV11-2
TGTGCCAGCGGTACAGGGCCCACTAATGAAAAACTGTTTTTT | CASGTGPTNEKLFF | TRBJ1-4 | . | . | TRBV25-1
TGTGCCAGCAGTTTCATCTACCCGGGGGGGGACACAGATACGCAGTATTTT | CASSFIYPGGDTDTQYF | TRBJ2-3 | TRBD2 | . | TRBV27
TGTGCCAGTAGTATAGATGGTCCTAGCGGGATCGACAATGAGCAGTTCTTC | CASSIDGPSGIDNEQFF | TRBJ2-1 | TRBD2 | . | TRBV19
TGTGCCAGCAGCCCTCGACAGGGGGCAAACTACAATGAGCAGTTCTTC | CASSPRQGANYNEQFF | TRBJ2-1 | TRBD1 | . | TRBV9
TGTGCCAGCAGCAGACAGGGGGGAGGCACTGAAGCTTTCTTT | CASSRQGGGTEAFF | TRBJ1-1 | TRBD1 | . | TRBV7-3
TGCAGCGTAGTCCAGGGCACCGGGGAGCTGTTTTTT | CSVVQGTGELFF | TRBJ2-2 | . | . | TRBV29-1
TGTGCCAGCAGTTCGGGGACAGCCGGATTATTGAACACTGAAGCTTTCTTT | CASSSGTAGLLNTEAFF | TRBJ1-1 | TRBD1 | once | TRBV28
TGTGCCAGTAGGCCAAAGCACAATCAGCCCCAGCATTTT | CASRPKHNQPQHF | TRBJ1-5 | . | once | TRBV19
TGTGCCAGCAGCTTAGGGACAGGGCAGGCTGGAAACACCATATATTTT | CASSLGTGQAGNTIYF | TRBJ1-3 | TRBD1 | . | TRBV13
TGTGCCAGCAGCTCAGTAGTTGGGGGACAGGGTTACGAGCAGTACTTC | CASSSVVGGQGYEQYF | TRBJ2-7 | TRBD1 | . | TRBV5-8
TGTGCCAGCAGCGCGGGAGGAGGGAGCTCCTACAATGAGCAGTTCTTC | CASSAGGGSSYNEQFF | TRBJ2-1 | TRBD2 | . | TRBV9
TGTGCCAGCAGCTCCCCCTCTTGGGTAGCGGGGAAAGAGACCCAGTACTTC | CASSSPSWVAGKETQYF | TRBJ2-5 | TRBD2 | . | TRBV11-2
TGTGCCAGCAGCGTAGGAGTCCTAGCGGCCTACAATGAGCAGTTCTTC | CASSVGVLAAYNEQFF | TRBJ2-1 | TRBD2 | . | TRBV9
TGTGCCAGCAGCCTCACAGGGGGTAATTCACCCCTCCACTTT | CASSLTGGNSPLHF | TRBJ1-6 | TRBD1 | . | TRBV9
TGCGCCAGCAGCTTGACTGCGACAGGGGTAAATGAGCAGTTCTTC | CASSLTATGVNEQFF | TRBJ2-1 | TRBD1 | . | TRBV5-1
TGTGCCACCCAGCAGGGGCTGTGGTACGAGCAGTACTTC | CATQQGLWYEQYF | TRBJ2-7 | . | . | TRBV6-5
TGTGCCAGCTCCCCCGGACAGCGAAGCTCCTACGAGCAGTACTTC | CASSPGQRSSYEQYF | TRBJ2-7 | . | . | TRBV18
TGTGCCAGCAGCCAAGTAATAGGCGGGGAGGGTTCTGGGGCCAACGTCCTGACTTTC | CASSQVIGGEGSGANVLTF | TRBJ2-6 | TRBD2 | . | TRBV3-1/TRBV3-2
TGTGCCAGCACCCCGAGAAAGACAGGGACCTACGAGCAGTACTTC | CASTPRKTGTYEQYF | TRBJ2-7 | TRBD1 | . | TRBV2